These T cell receptor beta chains were read from a single sample in a study of PD-1 blockade in classical Hodgkin lymphoma. TCRdb's table, derived via immunoSEQ multiplex PCR, lists solely in-frame clones and lacks some. The sample yields 11,000 to 15,000 clones, around four fifths seen once. This specimen was peripheral blood mononuclear cells (PBMCs), taken at baseline. Every receptor here comes from a human donor with classical Hodgkin lymphoma. Each CDR3 is given with its conserved first and last residue. The D gene is left open where the match is weak. Clone size is not always given. Where it is, it says once, few, many or a class for expanded clones.

j_call clone_size d_call v_call cdr3_aa cdr3_nt
TRBJ1-1 NA TRBD1 TRBV10-2 CASSGPGGEAFF TGCGCCAGCAGTGGCCCAGGGGGTGAAGCTTTCTTT
TRBJ1-1 NA NA TRBV2 CASSRGSRGSNTEAFF TGTGCCAGCAGTCGGGGGAGCAGGGGCTCGAACACTGAAGCTTTCTTT
TRBJ1-5 NA TRBD1 TRBV28 CASSPQDRAEQPQHF TGTGCCAGCAGTCCCCAGGACAGGGCTGAACAGCCCCAGCATTTT
TRBJ1-6 NA NA TRBV2 CASVRGTGLDSPLHF TGTGCCAGCGTGCGCGGCACAGGGCTTGACTCACCCCTCCACTTT
TRBJ2-7 NA NA TRBV4-3 CASSQDGSSLYEQYF TGCGCCAGCAGCCAAGACGGGTCATCCCTCTACGAGCAGTACTTC
TRBJ1-1 few TRBD1 TRBV18 CASSQTSTGLNTEAFF TGTGCCAGCTCACAAACCTCGACAGGGCTGAACACTGAAGCTTTCTTT
TRBJ1-5 NA NA TRBV7-2 CASSLVGAGNQPQHF TGTGCCAGCAGCTTAGTAGGGGCTGGCAATCAGCCCCAGCATTTT
TRBJ2-5 NA NA TRBV5-1 CASSLGDFSRGETQYF TGCGCCAGCAGCTTGGGGGATTTTTCTAGAGGGGAGACCCAGTACTTC
TRBJ1-5 NA TRBD1 TRBV18 CASSRLSGTDQPQHF TGTGCCAGCTCACGACTTTCCGGGACAGATCAGCCCCAGCATTTT
TRBJ1-5 NA NA TRBV2 CASSEWVGYQPQHF TGTGCCAGCAGTGAATGGGTAGGGTACCAGCCCCAGCATTTT
TRBJ2-6 NA TRBD1 TRBV18 CASLDRGLVTSSSGANVLTF TGTGCCAGCTTGGACAGGGGGCTTGTGACGTCAAGCTCTGGGGCCAACGTCCTGACTTTC
TRBJ1-2 NA TRBD1 TRBV7-6 CASSFGGQGSTGYTF TGTGCCAGCAGCTTTGGGGGACAGGGGAGTACGGGCTACACCTTC
TRBJ1-3 NA NA TRBV7-2 CASSPSGNTIYF TGTGCCAGCAGCCCGTCTGGAAACACCATATATTTT
TRBJ1-6 once NA TRBV7-6 CASSLFGTSSSPLHF TGTGCCAGCAGCCTGTTTGGGACCAGTTCCTCACCCCTCCACTTT
TRBJ1-1 NA NA TRBV20-1 CSALFAEAFF TGCAGTGCTCTATTCGCTGAAGCTTTCTTT
TRBJ2-1 NA NA TRBV7-7 CASSLDSYNEQFF TGTGCCAGCAGCTTAGACTCCTACAATGAGCAGTTCTTC
TRBJ1-1 NA NA TRBV7-6 CASSLDRKTEAFF TGTGCCAGCAGCTTGGACAGAAAAACTGAAGCTTTCTTT
TRBJ2-7 NA TRBD2 TRBV2 CASSPTSGRSSYEQYF TGTGCCAGCAGTCCGACTAGCGGGCGATCCTCCTACGAGCAGTACTTC
TRBJ1-2 NA NA TRBV6-6 CASSYSGGSNYGYTF TGTGCCAGCAGTTACTCGGGTGGGTCTAACTATGGCTACACCTTC
TRBJ2-7 NA NA TRBV2 CASRVPGGYEQYF TGTGCCAGCAGAGTCCCTGGCGGCTACGAGCAGTACTTC
TRBJ1-2 NA NA TRBV9 CASSETGYGYTF TGTGCCAGCAGCGAGACAGGTTATGGCTACACCTTC
TRBJ2-1 NA TRBD2 TRBV29-1 CSVERLAGGNEQFF TGCAGCGTTGAAAGACTAGCGGGGGGCAATGAGCAGTTCTTC
TRBJ1-5 few NA TRBV2 CASSEQTSNQPQHF TGTGCCAGCAGTGAACAGACTAGCAATCAGCCCCAGCATTTT
TRBJ1-3 NA TRBD1 TRBV6-5 CASSYSGDSLGNTIYF TGTGCCAGCAGTTACTCGGGGGACAGTCTTGGAAACACCATATATTTT
TRBJ1-1 NA NA TRBV10-3 CAIRPVGLGDTEAFF TGTGCCATCAGGCCGGTTGGGCTGGGGGACACTGAAGCTTTCTTT
TRBJ1-4 NA TRBD1 TRBV25-1 CASSELQGAFGEKLFF TGTGCCAGCAGTGAATTACAGGGGGCGTTCGGTGAAAAACTGTTTTTT
TRBJ1-1 NA NA TRBV10-2 CASRKNVNTEAFF TGCGCCAGCAGAAAGAACGTCAACACTGAAGCTTTCTTT
TRBJ1-6 NA NA TRBV28 CASSSVRSFNSPLHF TGTGCCAGCAGTTCCGTAAGGTCCTTCAATTCACCCCTCCACTTT
TRBJ1-2 NA NA TRBV7-9 CASSLTRFYGYTF TGTGCCAGCAGCTTAACTCGATTCTATGGCTACACCTTC
TRBJ1-5 large NA TRBV4-1 CASSRPDSNQPQHF TGCGCCAGCAGCCGACCAGATAGCAATCAGCCCCAGCATTTT
TRBJ1-5 NA NA TRBV4-1 CASSQDVRPYSNQPQHF TGCGCCAGCAGCCAAGATGTGAGACCCTATAGCAATCAGCCCCAGCATTTT